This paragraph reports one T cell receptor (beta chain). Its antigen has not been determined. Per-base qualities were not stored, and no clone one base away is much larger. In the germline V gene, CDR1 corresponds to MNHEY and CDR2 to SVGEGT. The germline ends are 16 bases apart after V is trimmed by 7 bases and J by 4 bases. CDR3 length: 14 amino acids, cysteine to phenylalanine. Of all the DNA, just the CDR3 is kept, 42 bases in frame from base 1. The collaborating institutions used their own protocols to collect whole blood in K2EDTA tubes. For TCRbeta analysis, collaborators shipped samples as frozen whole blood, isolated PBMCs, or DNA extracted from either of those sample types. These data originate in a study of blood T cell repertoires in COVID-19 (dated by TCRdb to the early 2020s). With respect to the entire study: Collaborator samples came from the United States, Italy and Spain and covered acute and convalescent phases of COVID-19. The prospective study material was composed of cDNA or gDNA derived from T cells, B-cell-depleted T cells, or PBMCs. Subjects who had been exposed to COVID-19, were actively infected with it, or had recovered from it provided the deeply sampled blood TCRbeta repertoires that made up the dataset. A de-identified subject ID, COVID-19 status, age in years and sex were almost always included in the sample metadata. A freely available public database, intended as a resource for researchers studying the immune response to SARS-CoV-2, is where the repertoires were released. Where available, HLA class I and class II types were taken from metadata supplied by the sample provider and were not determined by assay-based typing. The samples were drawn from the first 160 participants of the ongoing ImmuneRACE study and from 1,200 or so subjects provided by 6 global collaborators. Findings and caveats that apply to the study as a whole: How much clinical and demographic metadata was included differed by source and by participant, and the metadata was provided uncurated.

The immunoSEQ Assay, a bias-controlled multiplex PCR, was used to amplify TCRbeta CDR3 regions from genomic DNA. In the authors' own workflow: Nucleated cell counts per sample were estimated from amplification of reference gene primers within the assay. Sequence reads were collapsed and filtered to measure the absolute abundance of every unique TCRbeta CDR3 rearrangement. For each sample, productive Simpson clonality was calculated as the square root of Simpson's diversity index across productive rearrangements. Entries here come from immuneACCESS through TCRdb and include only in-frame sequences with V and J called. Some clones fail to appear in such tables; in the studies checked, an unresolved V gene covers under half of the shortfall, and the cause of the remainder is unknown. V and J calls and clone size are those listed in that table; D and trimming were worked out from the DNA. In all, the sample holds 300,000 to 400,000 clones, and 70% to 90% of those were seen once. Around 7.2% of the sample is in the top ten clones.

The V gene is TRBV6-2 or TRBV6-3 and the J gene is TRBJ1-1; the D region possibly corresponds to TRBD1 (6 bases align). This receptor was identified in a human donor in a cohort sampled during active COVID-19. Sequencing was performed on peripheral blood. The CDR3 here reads CASIPSRGGTEAFF. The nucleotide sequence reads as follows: TGTGCCAGCATCCCCAGCCGAGGGGGCACTGAAGCTTTCTTT.